This T cell receptor (beta chain) was identified during a study of blood T cells in healthy people across ages. Primed by a sample-barcoded 5' primer and a J-beta primer mix, a second PCR proceeded for 7 to 11 cycles. TCRdb called the 5' RACE reads again in MiXCR, with one record for every CDR3 protein. Among some 850,000 distinct CDR3 sequences, roughly 25% were seen once, and the ten largest hold over 2.5%. This clonotype came up a few times. Per the germline V gene, CDR1 is LNHDA and CDR2 is SQIVND (reference sequence). Deletions cut 4 bases from V and 3 bases from J, with 7 bases between. CDR3 length: 13 amino acids. Per sample, a minimum of 7 million PBMCs were isolated. Total RNA was extracted at no less than 6 micrograms per sample. The same specimen was also included in a second study, on T cells of mothers and their children. That source notes: Per child, 2.5 million to 3.5 million TCR beta CDR3 reads were obtained, against over 9 million per mother.

Sequenced material: blood. The receptor's source is a boy between 10 and 17 years old in good health. This chain connects TRBV19 to TRBJ1-5; D is possibly TRBD1 (5 bases). DNA for the CDR3: TGTGCCAGTAGTAAGACAGCCAATCAGCCCCAGCATTTT. This gives the protein CASSKTANQPQHF.